These 15 T cell receptor beta chains were all obtained from the same sample, sequenced in a study of STAT3 mutations in large granular lymphocyte leukemia. Study outcomes and limitations: Every T-cell large granular lymphocyte leukemia patient had at least one immunodominant TCR beta clonotype.

TCRdb keeps only in-frame clones here, not all; method: immunoSEQ multiplex PCR. This sample has approximately 3,100 clones, with approximately 39% found just once. No antigens are known for them. Sequenced sample: peripheral blood mononuclear cells. The source is a man aged 45-65 years with T-cell large granular lymphocyte leukemia. Some clones in this sample may be carry-over from other donors' samples.

V and J are TRBV2 and TRBJ1-2; D gene unclear. This CDR3 region has 11 residues. The germline V gene has CDR1 SNHLY and CDR2 FYNNEI. Trimming stripped 2 bases from V and 3 bases from J, with 1 base between. CDR3 in amino acids: CASSEYYGYTF. CDR3 DNA sequence: TGTGCCAGCAGTGAATACTATGGCTACACCTTC.

This clone is termed medium-sized (0.01 to 0.1%). The V gene is TRBV6-5, the J gene TRBJ2-7; TRBD1 is a possible D gene (6 bases). CDR1 MNHEY and CDR2 SVGAGI come from the germline V gene. The CDR3 runs 13 residues. Trimming took 4 bases from V and 3 from J, leaving 10 bases between them. CDR3 protein: CASSSTGNYEQYF. The CDR3 DNA is TGTGCCAGCAGTTCTACAGGGAACTACGAGCAGTACTTC.

This clone showed up just once. The gene calls are TRBV18 and TRBJ1-3; D is unresolved. Trimming pared 3 bases from V and 0 bases from J, leaving 3 bases between. The CDR3 contains 13 residues. The V gene's germline CDR1 is KGHSH and CDR2 LQKENI. In DNA form, the CDR3 reads TGTGCCAGCTCACCTGGCTCTGGAAACACCATATATTTT. Protein product: CASSPGSGNTIYF.

This clone has a handful of counts. This chain uses TRBV5-1 with TRBJ2-5; D perhaps matches TRBD2 (5 bases). The CDR3 is 14 residues long. Germline V gene data show CDR1 as SGHRS and CDR2 as YFSETQ. V was pared by 0 bases and J by 4 bases, with 10 bases between. CDR3 DNA: TGCGCCAGCAGCTTGGAGAGGGTTGGAGAGACCCAGTACTTC. As protein: CASSLERVGETQYF.

This chain joins TRBV30 and TRBJ2-1; 15 bases agree with TRBD2. In germline, CDR1 is GTSNPN, CDR2 SVGIG (reference sequence). The CDR3 is 13 amino acids. After removal of 4 bases from V and 9 bases from J, the junction contained 1 base not matched to a gene. The CDR3 DNA sequence: TGTGCCTGGAAGGGACTAGCGGGGGGTGAGCAGTTCTTC. Translation gives CAWKGLAGGEQFF.

The chain employs TRBV18 and TRBJ2-7, with TRBD1 matching over 7 bases. The CDR3 contains 14 residues. CDR1 is KGHSH, CDR2 LQKENI, per germline. Losses at the gene ends were 1 base for V and 2 bases for J; bases not matched to a gene: 2. CDR3 DNA sequence: TGTGCCAGCTCACCACGACAGGGAACCTACGAGCAGTACTTC. This translates into CASSPRQGTYEQYF.

CDR3 in amino acids: CASSFRLGSPYEQYF. For the CDR3, the DNA is TGCGCCAGCAGCTTCAGACTAGGTTCTCCCTACGAGCAGTACTTC. The J gene is TRBJ2-7, the V gene TRBV5-1, with a weak D call TRBD2 (6 bases). The ends were cut back, 2 bases at V and 2 bases at J, with 14 bases in the middle. The CDR3 loop spans 15 amino acids. Germline V CDR1 and CDR2: SGHRS, YFSETQ.

Here the CDR3 DNA reads TGTGCCATCAGTGTAGGACTAGTTTCCTACAATGAGCAGTTCTTC. It yields the protein CAISVGLVSYNEQFF. This chain uses TRBV10-3 with TRBJ2-1, with 7 bases lining up with TRBD2. Germline CDR1 is ENHRY and CDR2 is SYGVKD. The CDR3 consists of 15 residues. Germline trimming cut 4 bases from V and 1 base from J; bases unmatched to any gene: 4.

This sequence joins TRBV5-1 and TRBJ2-1, with TRBD1 as a possible D gene (5 bases). Trimming shortened V by 4 bases and J by 5 bases, and 10 bases separated the two germline ends. The CDR3 length is 13 residues. Per the germline V gene, CDR1 is SGHRS and CDR2 is YFSETQ. In nucleotides, the CDR3 is TGCGCCAGCAGCGCGGACACCAACAATGAGCAGTTCTTC. Protein product: CASSADTNNEQFF. The complete variable domain, with remaining parts taken from reference TRBV5-1 and TRBJ2-1, reads KAGVTQTPRYLIKTRGQQVTLSCSPISGHRSVSWYQQTPGQGLQFLFEYFSETQRNKGNFPGRFSGRQFSNSRSEMNVSTLELGDSALYLCASSADTNNEQFFGPGTRLTVL.

This clone was observed a few times. This sequence joins TRBV9 and TRBJ2-2, with D uncertain. Per the germline V gene, CDR1 is SGDLS and CDR2 is YYNGEE. V was pared by 2 bases and J by 5 bases, with 7 bases between. The length of the CDR3 is 13 residues. The CDR3 DNA sequence: TGTGCCAGCAGCGTTGACTTAACCGGGGAGCTGTTTTTT. Protein sequence: CASSVDLTGELFF.

This clone was counted at least ten times. The chain uses TRBV27 and TRBJ2-5, with a weak D call TRBD1 (5 bases). V was cut by 2 bases and J by 5 bases, with 12 bases left in between. The CDR3 consists of 14 residues. Germline CDR1 is MNHEY and CDR2 is SMNVEV (reference sequence). The CDR3 loop reads CASSLLSAGETQYF. The CDR3 nucleotides are TGTGCCAGCAGTTTACTGTCCGCAGGGGAGACCCAGTACTTC.

This clone was detected ten times or more. The rearrangement uses TRBV6-1 and TRBJ2-7; TRBD1 matches at 7 bases. The CDR3 has 14 amino acids. J gave up 4 bases and V 2 bases, and 5 bases lay outside the gene matches. The germline V gene encodes CDR1 MNHNS and CDR2 SASEGT. The CDR3 loop reads CASSETGTVYEQYF. CDR3 DNA: TGTGCCAGCAGTGAAACAGGGACAGTTTACGAGCAGTACTTC.

The chain links TRBV5-6 to TRBJ2-7, with D tentatively TRBD1 (6 bases). The V gene lost 1 base and the J gene lost 6 bases, with 14 bases spanning the gap. Germline V gene sequence: CDR1 SGHDT, CDR2 YYEEEE. This CDR3 comprises 14 residues. The CDR3 DNA follows: TGTGCCAGCAGCTTGCGTGGTCTAGGGGGCGAGCAGTACTTC. Encoded protein: CASSLRGLGGEQYF.

V gene TRBV5-4 combines with J gene TRBJ1-2; 8 bases line up with TRBD1. Germline values: CDR1 SGHNT, CDR2 YYREEE (reference sequence). The J segment lost 8 bases and the V segment lost 0 bases, leaving 9 bases of the junction unmatched. The CDR3 runs 15 residues. The CDR3 sequence is CASSLGPGGIEGYTF. The CDR3 bases are TGTGCCAGCAGCTTGGGACCAGGGGGCATCGAGGGCTACACCTTC.

The chain carries TRBV5-8 and TRBJ2-7; TRBD1 aligns across 7 bases. Looked up from germline, CDR1 is SGHTS and CDR2 is YDEGEE. The CDR3 length is 13 residues. V was pared by 4 bases and J by 3 bases, with 4 bases of the junction left unmatched. CDR3 coding DNA: TGTGCCAGCAGCCGTGGACAGGTCTACGAGCAGTACTTC. It yields the protein CASSRGQVYEQYF. Full variable domain (remainder filled in from reference TRBV5-8 and TRBJ2-7): EAGVTQSPTHLIKTRGQQATLRCSPISGHTSVYWYQQALGLGLQFLLWYDEGEERNRGNFPPRFSGRQFPNYSSELNVNALELEDSALYLCASSRGQVYEQYFGPGTRLTVT.